Below, 17 T cell receptor beta chains from the same sample are listed, as sequenced in a study of T cell repertoires in cytomegalovirus infection. Their specific antigens are unknown. TCRdb re-called the reads with MiXCR, one entry per CDR3 protein. The table includes 45,000 to 55,000 distinct CDR3 sequences, about a fifth detected once. The specimen was CD8+ T cells from cultured PBMCs, collected from culture after CMV antigen stimulation. These TCRs come from a human donor in good health (CMV status not recorded). Some clones in this sample may be carry-over from other donors' samples.

The CDR3 DNA sequence: TGTGCCAGTAGACTAGGATCCGGACAGTCCGGCGAGCAGTTCTTC. Its translation: CASRLGSGQSGEQFF. V and J are TRBV7-3 and TRBJ2-1; D may correspond to TRBD1 or TRBD2 (6 bases each). The CDR3 sequence is 15 residues long. V was shortened by 9 bases and J by 10 bases, with 25 bases between the two germline ends. The germline V gene has CDR1 SGHTA and CDR2 FQGTGA.

This clonotype was detected ten times or more. The chain joins TRBV7-9 to TRBJ2-1, with 7 bases matching TRBD2. Trimming took 1 base from V and 2 from J; bases not matched to a gene: 2. The CDR3 spans 15 residues. The germline CDR1 and CDR2 sequences are SEHNR and FQNEAQ (reference sequence). DNA of the CDR3: TGTGCCAGCAGCTTAGAGGCGGGAGCCTACAATGAGCAGTTCTTC. Encoded protein: CASSLEAGAYNEQFF.

This clonotype was seen at least ten times. This chain uses TRBV7-8 with TRBJ1-4, with TRBD1 as a possible D gene (6 bases). Trimming pared 5 bases from V and 3 bases from J, leaving 13 bases between. Germline-derived CDR1 and CDR2 are SGHVS and FQNEAQ. The CDR3 consists of 15 residues. The CDR3 loop reads CASSLKDSPNEKLFF. The CDR3 bases are TGTGCCAGCAGCCTGAAGGACAGCCCTAATGAAAAACTGTTTTTT.

This clonotype was recorded at least ten times. The chain recombines TRBV27 with TRBJ1-4, with D unresolved. Germline V CDR1 and CDR2: MNHEY, SMNVEV (reference sequence). V was shortened by 6 bases and J by 10 bases, with 18 bases between the two germline ends. CDR3 length equals 14 residues. The CDR3 region has the DNA TGTGCCAGCAGCCCTCCGGGAGCACGAGGAAAACTGTTTTTT. As protein: CASSPPGARGKLFF.

V gene TRBV7-4 combines with J gene TRBJ2-3, with 10 bases aligning to TRBD2. Germline V gives CDR1 SGHVT, CDR2 SQSDAQ. The length of the CDR3 is 17 residues. Trimming took 3 bases from V and 0 from J; bases not matched to a gene: 6. The CDR3: CASSLISGRQSTDTQYF. The CDR3 bases are TGTGCCAGCAGCTTGATTAGCGGGAGGCAAAGCACAGATACGCAGTATTTT.

The V gene is TRBV7-4, the J gene TRBJ2-5, with D maybe TRBD1 (6 bases). The CDR3 runs 19 residues. V gave up 6 bases and J gave up 0 bases, with 26 bases separating them. Germline assignment: CDR1 SGHVT and CDR2 SQSDAQ. This CDR3 reads CASSYPQSADRMYQETQYF. The CDR3 DNA follows: TGTGCCAGCAGTTATCCCCAGTCGGCAGACAGGATGTACCAAGAGACCCAGTACTTC.

The chain couples TRBV20-1 to TRBJ1-2; tentatively, D is TRBD1 (6 bases). CDR1 and CDR2 (germline): DFQATT, SNEGSKA (reference sequence). The CDR3 has 12 residues. The germline V and J ends were trimmed by 1 base and 8 bases, with 11 bases remaining between them. The CDR3 protein is CSARGRTDGYTF. DNA of the CDR3: TGCAGTGCTAGAGGCAGGACAGACGGCTACACCTTC.

V gene TRBV10-3 combines with J gene TRBJ2-1; either TRBD1 or TRBD2 may fit D (6 bases each). V was cut by 6 bases and J by 4 bases, with 13 bases left in between. This CDR3 region has 14 residues. Germline V lookup: CDR1 ENHRY, CDR2 SYGVKD. The CDR3 sequence is CAIREGDIYNEQFF. In DNA, the CDR3 is TGTGCCATCAGGGAGGGGGACATTTACAATGAGCAGTTCTTC.

This clonotype was counted at least ten times. The chain combines TRBV7-9 with TRBJ2-7; D unclear. The germline V gene encodes CDR1 SEHNR and CDR2 FQNEAQ (reference sequence). V was trimmed by 1 base and J by 2 bases, leaving 9 bases between them. This CDR3 is built from 14 residues. CDR3 nucleotides: TGTGCCAGCAGCTTAGGGGAAAGGGCCTACGAGCAGTACTTC. As protein: CASSLGERAYEQYF.

As regards this clonotype: A read error may account for a junction end that differs from germline. The rearrangement uses TRBV4-1 and TRBJ1-1; TRBD1 agrees at 7 bases. Germline assignment: CDR1 MGHRA and CDR2 YSYEKL. The CDR3 has 17 amino acids. CDR3 protein: CASSQPGTEFMNTKAFF. The CDR3 region has the DNA TGCGCCAGCAGCCAACCCGGGACAGAATTTATGAACACTAAAGCTTTCTTT.

This clonotype has ten or more counts. The chain uses TRBV7-2 and TRBJ2-7; 11 bases agree with TRBD2. CDR3 length equals 15 residues. The J segment lost 0 bases and the V segment lost 5 bases, leaving 3 bases of the junction unmatched. In germline, CDR1 is SGHTA, CDR2 FQGNSA. The CDR3 protein is CASSILAGGSYEQYF. CDR3 DNA sequence: TGTGCCAGCAGCATTCTAGCGGGAGGCTCCTACGAGCAGTACTTC.

Only a few counts were recorded for this clonotype. The CDR3 DNA reads TGCGCCAGCAGCCAAGGCGGAACAGGGACCTACGAGCAGTACTTC. Amino acids: CASSQGGTGTYEQYF. V gene TRBV4-3 combines with J gene TRBJ2-7; TRBD1 is a possible D gene (6 bases). Germline lookup yields CDR1 LGHNA and CDR2 YSLEER. V shed 1 base and J shed 2 bases, with 12 bases lying between them. The CDR3 length is 15 residues.

The chain is built from TRBV7-9 and TRBJ2-7; possibly TRBD2 for D (6 bases). The CDR3 sequence is 14 residues long. Germline assignment: CDR1 SEHNR and CDR2 FQNEAQ (reference sequence). Trimming stripped 5 bases from V and 4 bases from J, with 15 bases between. CDR3 in DNA: TGTGCCAGCAGCCCCCCTAGCGTAGGATACGAGCAGTACTTC. It translates to CASSPPSVGYEQYF.

This clonotype was seen many times. This chain joins TRBV14 and TRBJ2-5; D might be TRBD1 or TRBD2, each matching 6 bases. The CDR3 is 15 amino acids. The germline gives CDR1 SGHDN, CDR2 FVKESK. The V gene lost 1 base and the J gene lost 0 bases, with 9 bases spanning the gap. The CDR3 DNA follows: TGTGCCAGCAGCCAAGGAGGGGGGCACCAAGAGACCCAGTACTTC. Amino acids: CASSQGGGHQETQYF.

This clonotype is termed medium-sized (0.01 to 0.1%). This chain uses TRBV7-8 with TRBJ1-1; D might be TRBD1 (5 bases). Germline assignment: CDR1 SGHVS and CDR2 FQNEAQ. The CDR3 has 13 residues. The V end lost 5 bases, the J end lost 3 bases, and 10 bases lay between the germline ends. The CDR3 reads CASSPLGDTEAFF. CDR3 nucleotides: TGTGCCAGCAGCCCATTGGGGGACACTGAAGCTTTCTTT.

The chain has TRBV9 and TRBJ2-3; no firm D call. CDR3 size: 14 residues. CDR1 and CDR2 (germline): SGDLS, YYNGEE. The V gene lost 4 bases and the J gene lost 2 bases, with 11 bases spanning the gap. The CDR3 nucleotides are TGTGCCAGCAGCCTCGACACACTCACAGATACGCAGTATTTT. Translation gives CASSLDTLTDTQYF.

This clonotype was counted ten times or more. The chain links TRBV2 to TRBJ1-5; 11 bases align to TRBD1. CDR1 SNHLY and CDR2 FYNNEI come from the germline V gene. This CDR3 region has 14 residues. Trimming removed 7 bases from V and 4 bases from J; junction bases left unmatched: 3. The CDR3 DNA is TGTGCCAGCACCGGGACAGGGGGAAATCAGCCCCAGCATTTT. Protein: CASTGTGGNQPQHF. The full variable domain, its missing parts supplied by reference TRBV2 and TRBJ1-5, is EPEVTQTPSHQVTQMGQEVILRCVPISNHLYFYWYRQILGQKVEFLVSFYNNEISEKSEIFDDQFSVERPDGSNFTLKIRSTKLEDSAMYFCASTGTGGNQPQHFGDGTRLSIL.